This TCR beta chain was identified during a study of T cell changes during pregnancy in multiple sclerosis. Germline CDR1 reads MNHNS; CDR2 reads SASEGT. The CDR3 sequence runs 12 residues, both termini included. The repertoire was sequenced with immunoSEQ multiplex PCR; TCRdb's copy has only in-frame clones and lacks some. The sample carries tens of thousands of clones, 93% recorded once. Comments on this clone: Lacking the conserved final phenylalanine or tryptophan, this CDR3 likely reflects a read error. No DNA is shown, since the ends of the CDR3 on it are uncertain; the CDR3 is the one TCRdb lists.

This material consisted of peripheral blood, taken in the second trimester of pregnancy. The chain employs TRBV6-1 and TRBJ2-7; the D call of TRBD1 is as the table states it, not checked on the DNA. The receptor comes from a female donor with multiple sclerosis, enrolled in a pregnancy study. This CDR3 is CASSPQGPGEFL.